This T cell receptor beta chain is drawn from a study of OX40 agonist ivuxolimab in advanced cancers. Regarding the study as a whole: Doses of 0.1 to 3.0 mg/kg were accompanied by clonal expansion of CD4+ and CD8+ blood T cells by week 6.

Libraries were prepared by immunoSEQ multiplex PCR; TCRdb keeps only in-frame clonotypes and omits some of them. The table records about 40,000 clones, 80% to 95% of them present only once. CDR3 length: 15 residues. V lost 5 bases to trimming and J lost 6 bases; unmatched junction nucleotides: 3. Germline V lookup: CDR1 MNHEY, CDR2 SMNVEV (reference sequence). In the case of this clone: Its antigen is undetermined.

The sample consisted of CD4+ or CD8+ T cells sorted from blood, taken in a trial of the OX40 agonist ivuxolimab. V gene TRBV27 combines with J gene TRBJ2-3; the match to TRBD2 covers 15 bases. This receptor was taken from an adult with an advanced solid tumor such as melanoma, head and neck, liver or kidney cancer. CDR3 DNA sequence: TGTGCCAGCAGTCTTGGGACTAGCGGGAGGGATACGCAGTATTTT. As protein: CASSLGTSGRDTQYF.